These T cell receptor beta chains were read from a single sample in a study of control samples from healthy donors and cancer patients. Sequenced by immunoSEQ multiplex PCR; TCRdb stores in-frame clones only, minus some. The sample contains 150,000 or so clones, roughly 94% of which appear only once. The sequencing input was PBMCs. These TCRs come from a man aged 60 to 75 with colorectal cancer. Each CDR3 is given with its conserved first and last residue. The D gene is left open where the match is weak. Size tells how often a clone was seen (once, few, many) or the class of an expanded clone, and some rows leave it out.

clone_size d_call j_call v_call cdr3_nt cdr3_aa
NA NA TRBJ2-3 TRBV27 TGTGCCAGCAGTGCGGGGACCCGGGGAGATACGCAGTATTTT CASSAGTRGDTQYF
NA TRBD1 TRBJ1-5 TRBV5-6 TGTGCCAGCAGCGCCGGGACAGGGGGCTTAAGCAATCAGCCCCAGCATTTT CASSAGTGGLSNQPQHF
NA TRBD1 TRBJ1-2 TRBV6-5 TGTGCCAGCAGTCCCCAGGGGGCTAACTATGGCTACACCTTC CASSPQGANYGYTF
NA NA TRBJ2-7 TRBV5-1 TGCGCCAGCAGCTTGGACACCTACGAGCAGTACTTC CASSLDTYEQYF
NA NA TRBJ2-2 TRBV7-2 TGTGCCAGCAGCTTTGGGTCGGCGAACACCGGGGAGCTGTTTTTT CASSFGSANTGELFF
NA NA TRBJ2-7 TRBV5-6 TGTGCCAGCAGCTTGGGGGAGATGAGTTACGAGCAGTACTTC CASSLGEMSYEQYF
NA TRBD2 TRBJ2-7 TRBV6-5 TGTGCCAGCACCCGTAGCGGGGGGGGCTACGAGCAGTACTTC CASTRSGGGYEQYF
NA NA TRBJ1-1 TRBV27 TGTGCCAGCAGTTTTTTCGGTGGGGACACTGAAGCTTTCTTT CASSFFGGDTEAFF
once NA TRBJ1-3 TRBV7-9 TGTGCCAGCAGCTTATCTGCGGTGGGAAACACCATATATTTT CASSLSAVGNTIYF
NA TRBD1 TRBJ1-2 TRBV10-3 TGTGCCATCGGGGACAGGAAAGGGGCGGCCTATGGCTACACCTTC CAIGDRKGAAYGYTF